This paragraph reports one T cell receptor beta chain. Assay: immunoSEQ multiplex PCR; the TCRdb copy retains only in-frame clones and omits some. The repertoire holds 250,000 to 350,000 clones, with around 76% as singletons. CDR1 SEHNR and CDR2 FQNEAQ come from the germline V gene (reference sequence). The CDR3 sequence is 14 residues long. V lost 5 bases to trimming and J lost 2 bases, with 13 bases between them. Cryopreserved PBMCs were the source of approximately 2 micrograms of genomic DNA, which went to TCR beta libraries. This record comes from a study of cytotoxic CD8 clonotypes in ibrutinib-treated CLL. Study-level information: Following a median roughly 12 months of treatment, with a range of 6 to 36, response samples were taken. A mean of around 260,000 productive templates and tens of thousands of productive rearrangements was obtained per sample.

The V call is TRBV7-9, the J call TRBJ2-7; the D gene could be TRBD1 or TRBD2 (5 bases each). Sequenced material: PBMCs, taken at disease progression, from a patient treated with ibrutinib. The sequence was obtained from a human donor with chronic lymphocytic leukemia. CDR3 sequence reads: CASSPDRLPYEQYF. The CDR3 DNA reads as TGTGCCAGCAGCCCCGACAGACTACCCTACGAGCAGTACTTC.